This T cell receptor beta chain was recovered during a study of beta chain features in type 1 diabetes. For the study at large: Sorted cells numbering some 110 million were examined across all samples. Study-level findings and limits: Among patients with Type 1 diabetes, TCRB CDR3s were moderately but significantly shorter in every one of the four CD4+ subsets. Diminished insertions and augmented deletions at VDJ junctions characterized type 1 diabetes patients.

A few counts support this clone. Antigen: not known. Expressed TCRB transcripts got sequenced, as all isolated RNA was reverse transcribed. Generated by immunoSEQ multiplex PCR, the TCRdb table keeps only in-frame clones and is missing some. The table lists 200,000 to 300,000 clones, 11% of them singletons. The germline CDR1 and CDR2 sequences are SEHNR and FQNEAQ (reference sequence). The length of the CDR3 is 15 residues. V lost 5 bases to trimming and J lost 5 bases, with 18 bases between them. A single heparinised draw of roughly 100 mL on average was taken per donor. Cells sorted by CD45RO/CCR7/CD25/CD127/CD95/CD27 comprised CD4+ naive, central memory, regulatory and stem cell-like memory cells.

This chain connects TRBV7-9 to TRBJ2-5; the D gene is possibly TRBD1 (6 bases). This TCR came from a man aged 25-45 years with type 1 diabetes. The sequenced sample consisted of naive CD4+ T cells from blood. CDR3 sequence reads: CASSPMTGRLETQYF. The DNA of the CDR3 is TGTGCCAGCAGCCCCATGACAGGTAGACTGGAGACCCAGTACTTC.